The next 11 T cell receptor beta chains were all read from a single sample in a study of cytomegalovirus exposure and HLA in healthy donors. The study ran its PCR with 60 Vbeta and 13 Jbeta primers. TCRdb's copy holds only in-frame clones and misses some; the assay was immunoSEQ multiplex PCR. The sample includes some 150,000 clones, 81% of them seen just once. Material for sequencing was PBMCs. These receptors came from a woman aged 50 to 60 in good health and CMV-seronegative.

The count of this clone is one. The chain employs TRBV7-3 and TRBJ2-1; possible D gene TRBD2, 5 bases. V shed 3 bases and J shed 6 bases, with 18 bases lying between them. CDR3 size: 16 residues. The V gene's germline CDR1 is SGHTA and CDR2 FQGTGA. CDR3 sequence reads: CASSFAGTLLSNEQFF. The CDR3 DNA follows: TGTGCCAGCAGCTTCGCGGGTACCCTATTAAGCAATGAGCAGTTCTTC. Full variable domain (remainder filled in from reference TRBV7-3 and TRBJ2-1): GAGVSQTPSNKVTEKGKYVELRCDPISGHTALYWYRQSLGQGPEFLIYFQGTGAADDSGLPNDRFFAVRPEGSVSTLKIQRTERGDSAVYLCASSFAGTLLSNEQFFGPGTRLTVL.

A single count supports this clone. The V gene is TRBV19, the J gene TRBJ1-5; TRBD1 is a possible D gene (5 bases). The CDR3 totals 19 residues. CDR1 is LNHDA, CDR2 SQIVND, per germline (reference sequence). With 6 bases removed from V and 4 bases from J, the gap between germline ends came to 28 bases. CDR3 in amino acids: CASRAADQQATERNQPQHF. In nucleotides, the CDR3 is TGTGCCAGTAGGGCGGCCGATCAACAGGCGACAGAAAGGAATCAGCCCCAGCATTTT.

The V call is TRBV28, the J call TRBJ2-1; D is uncertain. V lost 8 bases and J 4 bases, leaving 15 bases between the germline ends. Germline CDR1 reads MDHEN; CDR2 reads SYDVKM. The CDR3 totals 14 residues. CDR3 coding DNA: TGTGCCAGCCTATCTTTGGTTGATTACAATGAGCAGTTCTTC. Translating it yields CASLSLVDYNEQFF.

The gene calls are TRBV19 and TRBJ1-1; 9 bases line up with TRBD1. Trimming cost V 8 bases and J 4 bases; bases outside gene matches: 11. This CDR3 is 15 amino acids long. CDR1 LNHDA and CDR2 SQIVND come from the germline V gene (reference sequence). CDR3 DNA sequence: TGTGCCAGTTCATACACCGCGACAGGGGGCACTGAAGCTTTCTTT. Translating gives CASSYTATGGTEAFF.

The chain couples TRBV28 to TRBJ1-4; 8 bases align to TRBD1. V dropped 6 bases and J dropped 8; count of bases not matched to a gene: 5. Germline V CDR1 and CDR2: MDHEN, SYDVKM. This CDR3 region has 13 residues. Written as DNA, the CDR3 is TGTGCCAGCAGAGCCGACAGGGGCGAAAAACTGTTTTTT. Its protein product is CASRADRGEKLFF.

Concerning this clone: Compared with germline, one end of the junction differs, possibly owing to a read error. V gene TRBV4-3 combines with J gene TRBJ2-3, with 9 bases aligning to TRBD2. Germline V gene lookup returns CDR1 LGHNA and CDR2 YSLEER. The CDR3 is made up of 16 amino acids. The CDR3 reads CASSQDSGGSRDTQYF. The DNA for the CDR3 is TGCGCCAGCAGCCAGGATAGCGGGGGAAGCAGAGATACGCAGTATTTT.

V gene TRBV27 combines with J gene TRBJ1-2; 9 bases are shared with TRBD1. From germline, CDR1 is MNHEY and CDR2 SMNVEV (reference sequence). V was clipped by 8 bases and J by 5 bases; unmatched bases: 18. The CDR3 sequence is 17 residues long. The CDR3 spells CASRDQDRGFLGYGYTF. Written as DNA, the CDR3 is TGTGCCAGCCGAGACCAGGACAGGGGATTTCTTGGGTATGGCTACACCTTC.

The chain uses TRBV11-3 and TRBJ2-2, with 11 bases fitting TRBD2. CDR1 SGHNT and CDR2 YENEEA come from the germline V gene. The CDR3 runs to 18 residues. The V segment lost 4 bases and the J segment 5 bases; nucleotides outside the gene matches: 12. CDR3 bases: TGTGCCAGCAGCTCCTTTCGAACTAGCGGGGGTAGTACCGGGGAGCTGTTTTTT. It translates to CASSSFRTSGGSTGELFF.

V gene TRBV28 combines with J gene TRBJ1-1; D perhaps matches TRBD1 (5 bases). Germline V gene data show CDR1 as MDHEN and CDR2 as SYDVKM. The CDR3 has 13 residues. V was shortened by 1 base and J by 11 bases, with 14 bases between the two germline ends. CDR3 in amino acids: CASSLSLARQAFF. The CDR3 DNA sequence: TGTGCCAGCAGTTTATCCCTCGCTAGACAGGCTTTCTTT.

The chain links TRBV28 to TRBJ2-7; 11 nucleotides align to TRBD2. The CDR3 is 14 amino acids. Trimming at V came to 4 bases and at J to 6 bases, leaving 5 bases not matched to a gene. Germline V gene sequence: CDR1 MDHEN, CDR2 SYDVKM. CDR3 DNA sequence: TGTGCCAGCAGTTCTAGCGGGAGGTCGGGCGAGCAGTACTTC. Residues: CASSSSGRSGEQYF.

This clone occurred once. V usage is TRBV7-2 and J usage is TRBJ2-1; D gene uncertain. The CDR3 consists of 12 residues. Trimming pared 0 bases from V and 11 bases from J, leaving 8 bases between. The germline CDR1 and CDR2 sequences are SGHTA and FQGNSA. CDR3: CASSLASSQQFF. The CDR3 DNA follows: TGTGCCAGCAGCTTAGCTAGCTCCCAGCAGTTCTTC.